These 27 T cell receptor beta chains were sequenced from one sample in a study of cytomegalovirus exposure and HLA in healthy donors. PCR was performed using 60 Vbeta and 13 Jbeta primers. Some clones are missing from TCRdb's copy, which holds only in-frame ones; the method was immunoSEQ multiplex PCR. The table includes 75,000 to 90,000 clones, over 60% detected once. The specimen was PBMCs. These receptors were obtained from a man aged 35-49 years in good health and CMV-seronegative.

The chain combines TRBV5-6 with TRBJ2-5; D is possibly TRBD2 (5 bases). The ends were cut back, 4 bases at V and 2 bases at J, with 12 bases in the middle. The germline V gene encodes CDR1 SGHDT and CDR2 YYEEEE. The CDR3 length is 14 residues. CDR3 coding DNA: TGTGCCAGCAGCCTTCTCACGGGGCAAGAGACCCAGTACTTC. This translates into CASSLLTGQETQYF.

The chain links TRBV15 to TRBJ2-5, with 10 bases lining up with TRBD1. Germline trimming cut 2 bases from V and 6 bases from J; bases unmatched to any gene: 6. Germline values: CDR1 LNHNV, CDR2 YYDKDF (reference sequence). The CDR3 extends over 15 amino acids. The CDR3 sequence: CATSRFRDRGQTQYF. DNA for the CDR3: TGTGCCACCAGCAGATTCCGGGACAGGGGCCAGACCCAGTACTTC.

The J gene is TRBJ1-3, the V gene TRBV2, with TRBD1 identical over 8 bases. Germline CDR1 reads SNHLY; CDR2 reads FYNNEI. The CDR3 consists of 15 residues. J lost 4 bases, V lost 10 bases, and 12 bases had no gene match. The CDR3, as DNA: TGTGCCACTCCGCACCGACAGGGGCAGGGAAACACCATATATTTT. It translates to CATPHRQGQGNTIYF.

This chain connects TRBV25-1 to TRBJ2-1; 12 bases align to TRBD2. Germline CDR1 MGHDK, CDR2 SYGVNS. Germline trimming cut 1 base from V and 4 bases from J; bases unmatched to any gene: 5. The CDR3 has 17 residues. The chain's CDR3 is CASSESRLAGAYNEQFF. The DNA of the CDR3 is TGTGCCAGCAGTGAATCGCGACTAGCGGGAGCGTACAATGAGCAGTTCTTC.

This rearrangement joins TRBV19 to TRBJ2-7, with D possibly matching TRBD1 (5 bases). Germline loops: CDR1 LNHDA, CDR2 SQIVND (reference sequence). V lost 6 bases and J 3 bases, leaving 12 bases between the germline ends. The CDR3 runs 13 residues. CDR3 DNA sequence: TGTGCCAGTAGCCGAGCCAGGGACTACGAGCAGTACTTC. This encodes CASSRARDYEQYF.

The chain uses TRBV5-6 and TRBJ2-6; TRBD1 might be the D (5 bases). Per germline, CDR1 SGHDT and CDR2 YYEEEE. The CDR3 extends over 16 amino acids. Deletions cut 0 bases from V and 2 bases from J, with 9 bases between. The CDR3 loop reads CASSLGGRAGANVLTF. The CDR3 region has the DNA TGTGCCAGCAGCTTGGGAGGCAGGGCTGGGGCCAACGTCCTGACTTTC.

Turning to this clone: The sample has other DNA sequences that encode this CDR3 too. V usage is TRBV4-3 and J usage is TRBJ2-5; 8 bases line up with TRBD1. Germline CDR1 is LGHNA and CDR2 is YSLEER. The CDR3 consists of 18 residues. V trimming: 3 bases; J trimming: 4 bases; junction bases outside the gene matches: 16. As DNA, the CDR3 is TGCGCCAGCAGCCAGGCGCTCGACCAGGGGGCTCTTCGAGAGACCCAGTACTTC. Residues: CASSQALDQGALRETQYF.

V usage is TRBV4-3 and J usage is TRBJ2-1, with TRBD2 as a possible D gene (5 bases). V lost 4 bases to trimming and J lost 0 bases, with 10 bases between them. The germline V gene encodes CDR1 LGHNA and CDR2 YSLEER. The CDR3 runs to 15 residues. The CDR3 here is CASSLERNSYNEQFF. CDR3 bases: TGCGCCAGCAGCCTCGAGCGGAACTCCTACAATGAGCAGTTCTTC.

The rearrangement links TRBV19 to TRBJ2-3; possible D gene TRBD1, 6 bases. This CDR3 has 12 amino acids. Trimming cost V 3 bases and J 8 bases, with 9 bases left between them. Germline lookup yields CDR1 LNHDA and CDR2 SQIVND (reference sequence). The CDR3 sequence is CASSIQGFTQYF. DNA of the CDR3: TGTGCCAGTAGTATCCAGGGGTTTACGCAGTATTTT.

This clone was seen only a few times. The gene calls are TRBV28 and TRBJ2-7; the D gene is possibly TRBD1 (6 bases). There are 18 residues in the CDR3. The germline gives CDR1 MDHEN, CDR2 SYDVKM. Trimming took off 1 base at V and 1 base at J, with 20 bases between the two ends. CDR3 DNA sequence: TGTGCCAGCAGTTTATTCCCAGTCCAGACAGGTCGATCCTACGAGCAGTACTTC. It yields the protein CASSLFPVQTGRSYEQYF.

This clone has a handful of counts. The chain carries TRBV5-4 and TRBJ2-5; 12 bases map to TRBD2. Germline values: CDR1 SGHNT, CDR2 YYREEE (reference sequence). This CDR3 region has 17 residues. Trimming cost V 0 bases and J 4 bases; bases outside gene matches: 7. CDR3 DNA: TGTGCCAGCAGCTTGGCGGCTAGCGGGAGGGCGGTAGAGACCCAGTACTTC. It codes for CASSLAASGRAVETQYF.

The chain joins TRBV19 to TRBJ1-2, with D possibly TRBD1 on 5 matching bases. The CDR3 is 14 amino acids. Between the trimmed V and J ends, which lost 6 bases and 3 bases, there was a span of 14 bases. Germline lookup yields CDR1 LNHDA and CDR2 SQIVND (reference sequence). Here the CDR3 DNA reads TGTGCCAGTAGAACAGGTGCTTCGGACTATGGCTACACCTTC. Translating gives CASRTGASDYGYTF.

The chain's CDR3 is CSVEPGVTDTQYF. CDR3 in DNA: TGCAGCGTTGAACCGGGGGTCACAGATACGCAGTATTTT. The chain recombines TRBV29-1 with TRBJ2-3; D perhaps matches TRBD2 (6 bases). The ends were cut back, 2 bases at V and 2 bases at J, with 8 bases in the middle. Germline CDR1 and CDR2: SQVTM and ANQGSEA. The CDR3 spans 13 residues.

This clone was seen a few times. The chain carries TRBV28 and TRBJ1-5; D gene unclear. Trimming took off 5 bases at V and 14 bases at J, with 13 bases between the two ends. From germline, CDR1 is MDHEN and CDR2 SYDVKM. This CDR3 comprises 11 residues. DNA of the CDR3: TGTGCCAGCAGTCAAAACTCCTTGGAGCATTTT. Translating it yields CASSQNSLEHF.

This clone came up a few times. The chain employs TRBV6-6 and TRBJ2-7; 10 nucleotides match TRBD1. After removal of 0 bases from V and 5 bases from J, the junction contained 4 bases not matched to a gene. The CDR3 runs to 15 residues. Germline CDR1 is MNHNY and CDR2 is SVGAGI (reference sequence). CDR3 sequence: CASSYSGDRGDEQYF. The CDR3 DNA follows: TGTGCCAGCAGTTACTCAGGGGACAGGGGCGACGAGCAGTACTTC.

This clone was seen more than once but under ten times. DNA of the CDR3: TGTGCCAGCAGTTTAAAGTCTAGCGGGAACACCGGGGAGCTGTTTTTT. Translation: CASSLKSSGNTGELFF. The chain combines TRBV27 with TRBJ2-2; 7 positions match TRBD2. CDR1 is MNHEY, CDR2 SMNVEV, per germline (reference sequence). This CDR3 has 16 amino acids. Trimming at V came to 2 bases and at J to 1 base, leaving 4 bases not matched to a gene.

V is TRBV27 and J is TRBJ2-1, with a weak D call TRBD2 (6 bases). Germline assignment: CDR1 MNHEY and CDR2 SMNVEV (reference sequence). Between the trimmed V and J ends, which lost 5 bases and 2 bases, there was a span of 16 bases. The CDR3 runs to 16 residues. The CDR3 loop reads CASSPNGGVTYNEQFF. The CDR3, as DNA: TGTGCCAGCAGTCCTAATGGCGGGGTAACCTACAATGAGCAGTTCTTC.

The CDR3 reads CASSVVVAGADEQFF. CDR3 coding DNA: TGTGCCAGCAGCGTAGTGGTAGCGGGAGCCGATGAGCAGTTCTTC. The chain couples TRBV9 to TRBJ2-1, with TRBD2 matching 9 bases. Per germline, CDR1 SGDLS and CDR2 YYNGEE. After removal of 0 bases from V and 8 bases from J, the junction contained 6 bases not matched to a gene. The CDR3 runs to 15 residues.

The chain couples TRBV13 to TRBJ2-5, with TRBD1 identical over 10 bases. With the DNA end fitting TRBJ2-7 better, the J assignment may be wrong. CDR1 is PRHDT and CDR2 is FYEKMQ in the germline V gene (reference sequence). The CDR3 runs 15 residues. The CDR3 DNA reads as TGTGCCAGCAGCGCAACGACAGGGGGCAACTACGAGCAGTACTTC. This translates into CASSATTGGNYEQYF.

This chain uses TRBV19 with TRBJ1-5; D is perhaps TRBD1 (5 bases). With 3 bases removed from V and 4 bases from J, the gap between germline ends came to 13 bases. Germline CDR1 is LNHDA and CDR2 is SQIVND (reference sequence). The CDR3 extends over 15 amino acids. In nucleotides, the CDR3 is TGTGCCAGTAGTATCGCCCGGACACAAAATCAGCCCCAGCATTTT. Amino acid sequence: CASSIARTQNQPQHF.

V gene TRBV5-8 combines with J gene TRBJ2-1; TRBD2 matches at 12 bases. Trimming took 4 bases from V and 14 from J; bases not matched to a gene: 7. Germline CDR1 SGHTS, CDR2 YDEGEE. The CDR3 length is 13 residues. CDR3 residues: CASSPGLAGNKFF. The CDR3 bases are TGTGCCAGCAGCCCAGGACTAGCGGGAAACAAGTTCTTC.

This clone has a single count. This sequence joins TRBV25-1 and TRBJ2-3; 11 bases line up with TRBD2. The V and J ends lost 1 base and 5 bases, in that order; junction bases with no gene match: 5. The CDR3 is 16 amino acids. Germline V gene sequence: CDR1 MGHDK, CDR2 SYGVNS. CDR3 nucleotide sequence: TGTGCCAGCAGTGAATGGGTAGCGGGAGGGCAAGATACGCAGTATTTT. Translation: CASSEWVAGGQDTQYF.

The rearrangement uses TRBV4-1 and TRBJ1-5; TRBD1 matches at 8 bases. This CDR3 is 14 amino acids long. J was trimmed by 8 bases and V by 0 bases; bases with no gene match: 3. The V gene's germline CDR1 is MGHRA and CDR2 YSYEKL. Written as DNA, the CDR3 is TGCGCCAGCAGCCAAGAGGACAGGGTAGAGCCCCAGCATTTT. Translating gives CASSQEDRVEPQHF.

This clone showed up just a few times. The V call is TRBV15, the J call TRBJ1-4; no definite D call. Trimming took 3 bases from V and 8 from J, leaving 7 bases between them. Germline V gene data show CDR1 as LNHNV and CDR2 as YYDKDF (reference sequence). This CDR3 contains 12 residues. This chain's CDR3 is CATSRVAEKLFF. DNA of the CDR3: TGTGCCACCAGCAGGGTGGCCGAAAAACTGTTTTTT.

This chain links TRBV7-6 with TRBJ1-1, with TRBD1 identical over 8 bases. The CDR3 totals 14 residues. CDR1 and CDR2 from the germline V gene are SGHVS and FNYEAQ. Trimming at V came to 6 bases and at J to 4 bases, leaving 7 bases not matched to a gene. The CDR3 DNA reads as TGTGCCAGCAGACGGACAGGGACGGGCACTGAAGCTTTCTTT. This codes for CASRRTGTGTEAFF.

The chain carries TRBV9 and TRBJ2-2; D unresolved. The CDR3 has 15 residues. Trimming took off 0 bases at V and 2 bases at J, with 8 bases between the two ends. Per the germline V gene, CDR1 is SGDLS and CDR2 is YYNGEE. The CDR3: CASSVGADNTGELFF. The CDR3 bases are TGTGCCAGCAGCGTAGGGGCAGACAACACCGGGGAGCTGTTTTTT.

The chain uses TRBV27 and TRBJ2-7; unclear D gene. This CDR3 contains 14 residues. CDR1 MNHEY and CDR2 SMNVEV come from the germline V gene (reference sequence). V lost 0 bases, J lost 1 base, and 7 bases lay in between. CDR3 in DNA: TGTGCCAGCAGTTTATCGGTTCAGTCCTACGAGCAGTACTTC. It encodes CASSLSVQSYEQYF.